This TCR beta chain was obtained from a study of multiple sclerosis patients with progressive multifocal leukoencephalopathy. Time point: about a year of natalizumab therapy. Germline values: CDR1 SGHKS, CDR2 YYEKEE (reference sequence). The ends lost 3 bases at V and 4 bases at J; junction bases unmatched: 12. The CDR3 extends over 18 amino acids. TCRdb's table, derived via immunoSEQ multiplex PCR, lists solely in-frame clones and lacks some. The top ten hold under 2.5% of the sample, which has 25,000 or so clones, less than 95% seen once. This receptor was obtained from a man aged 25-45 years with multiple sclerosis. J is TRBJ2-1 and V is TRBV5-5; 11 positions agree with TRBD2. The sequenced sample was PBMCs, obtained from a patient treated with natalizumab. Written as DNA, the CDR3 is TGTGCCAGCAGCTCGATTCCTCCTAGCGGGAGGCCGTACAATGAGCAGTTCTTC. It translates to CASSSIPPSGRPYNEQFF.